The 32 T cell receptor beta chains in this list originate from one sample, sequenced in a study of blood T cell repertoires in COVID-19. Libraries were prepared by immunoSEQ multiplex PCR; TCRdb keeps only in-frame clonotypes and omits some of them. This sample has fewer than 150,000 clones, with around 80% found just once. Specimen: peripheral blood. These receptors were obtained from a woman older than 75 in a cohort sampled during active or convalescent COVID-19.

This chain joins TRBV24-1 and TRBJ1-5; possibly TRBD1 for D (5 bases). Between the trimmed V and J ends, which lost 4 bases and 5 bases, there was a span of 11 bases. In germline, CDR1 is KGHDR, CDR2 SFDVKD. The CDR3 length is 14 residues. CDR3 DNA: TGTGCCACCAGTGACCCCGGGGGGGATCAGCCCCAGCATTTT. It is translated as CATSDPGGDQPQHF.

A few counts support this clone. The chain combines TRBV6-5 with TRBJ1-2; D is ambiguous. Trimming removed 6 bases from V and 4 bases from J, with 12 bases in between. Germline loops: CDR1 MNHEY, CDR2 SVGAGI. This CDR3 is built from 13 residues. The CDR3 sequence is CASRPHSTYGYTF. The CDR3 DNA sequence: TGTGCCAGCAGGCCCCACAGTACCTATGGCTACACCTTC.

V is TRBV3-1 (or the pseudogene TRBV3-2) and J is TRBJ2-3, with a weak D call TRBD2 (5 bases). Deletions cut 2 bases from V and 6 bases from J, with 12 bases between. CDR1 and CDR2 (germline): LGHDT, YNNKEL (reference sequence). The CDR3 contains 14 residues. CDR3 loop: CASSQTSNADTQYF. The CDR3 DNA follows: TGTGCCAGCAGCCAAACTAGTAACGCGGATACGCAGTATTTT.

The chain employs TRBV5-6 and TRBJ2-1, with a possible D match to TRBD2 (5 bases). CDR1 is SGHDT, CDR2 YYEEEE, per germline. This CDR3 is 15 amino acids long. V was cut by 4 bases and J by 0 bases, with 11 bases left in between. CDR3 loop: CASSRAGRSYNEQFF. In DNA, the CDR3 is TGTGCCAGCAGCCGGGCGGGTCGCTCCTACAATGAGCAGTTCTTC.

CDR3 nucleotide sequence: TGTGCCAGCCGGGACACGAGCTCTGGAAACACCATATATTTT. This gives the protein CASRDTSSGNTIYF. The V gene is TRBV19, the J gene TRBJ1-3, with D possibly being TRBD1 (6 bases). V was cut by 9 bases and J by 0 bases, with 12 bases left in between. The CDR3 contains 14 residues. Germline lookup yields CDR1 LNHDA and CDR2 SQIVND (reference sequence).

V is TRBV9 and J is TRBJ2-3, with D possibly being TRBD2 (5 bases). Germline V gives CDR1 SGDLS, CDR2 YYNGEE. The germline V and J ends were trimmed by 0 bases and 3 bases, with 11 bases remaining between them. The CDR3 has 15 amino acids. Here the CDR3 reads CASSVVGSATDTQYF. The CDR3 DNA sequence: TGTGCCAGCAGCGTAGTTGGTAGCGCGACAGATACGCAGTATTTT.

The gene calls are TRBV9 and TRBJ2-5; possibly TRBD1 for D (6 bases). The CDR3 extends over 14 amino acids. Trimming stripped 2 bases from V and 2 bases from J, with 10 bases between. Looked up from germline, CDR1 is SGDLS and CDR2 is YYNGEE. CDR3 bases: TGTGCCAGCAGCGTTGGGGGCAGACAAGAGACCCAGTACTTC. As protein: CASSVGGRQETQYF.

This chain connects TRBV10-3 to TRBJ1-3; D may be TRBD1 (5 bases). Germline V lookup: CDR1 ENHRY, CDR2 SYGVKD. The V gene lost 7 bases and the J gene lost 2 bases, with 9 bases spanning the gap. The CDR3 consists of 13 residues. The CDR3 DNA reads TGTGCCATCACCCTGACAGCTGGAAACACCATATATTTT. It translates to CAITLTAGNTIYF.

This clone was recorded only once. CDR3 residues: CASSRTGVYGYTF. DNA of the CDR3: TGTGCCAGCTCACGCACAGGGGTCTATGGCTACACCTTC. The chain joins TRBV18 to TRBJ1-2; 7 bases map to TRBD1. In germline, CDR1 is KGHSH, CDR2 LQKENI. The CDR3 contains 13 residues. V gave up 4 bases and J gave up 4 bases; unmatched junction bases: 3.

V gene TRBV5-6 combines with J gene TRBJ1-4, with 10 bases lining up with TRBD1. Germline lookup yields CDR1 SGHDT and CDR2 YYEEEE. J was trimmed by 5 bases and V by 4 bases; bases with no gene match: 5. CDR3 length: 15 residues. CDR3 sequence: CASSPMGQGNEKLFF. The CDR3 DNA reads TGTGCCAGCAGCCCCATGGGACAGGGGAATGAAAAACTGTTTTTT.

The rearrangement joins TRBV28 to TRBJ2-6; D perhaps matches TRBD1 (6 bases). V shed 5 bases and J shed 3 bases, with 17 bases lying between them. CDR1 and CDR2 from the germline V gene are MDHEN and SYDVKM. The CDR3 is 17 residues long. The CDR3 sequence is CASSASLGAGGANVLTF. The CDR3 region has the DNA TGTGCCAGCAGTGCTAGTCTGGGGGCGGGTGGGGCCAACGTCCTGACTTTC. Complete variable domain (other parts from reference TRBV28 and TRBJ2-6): DVKVTQSSRYLVKRTGEKVFLECVQDMDHENMFWYRQDPGLGLRLIYFSYDVKMKEKGDIPEGYSVSREKKERFSLILESASTNQTSMYLCASSASLGAGGANVLTFGAGSRLTVL.

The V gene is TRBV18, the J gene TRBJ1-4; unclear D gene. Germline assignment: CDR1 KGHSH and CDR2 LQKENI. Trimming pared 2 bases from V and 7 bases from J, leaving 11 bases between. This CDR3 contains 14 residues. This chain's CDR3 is CASSPSRNFEKLFF. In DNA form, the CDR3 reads TGTGCCAGCTCACCAAGTAGAAACTTTGAAAAACTGTTTTTT.

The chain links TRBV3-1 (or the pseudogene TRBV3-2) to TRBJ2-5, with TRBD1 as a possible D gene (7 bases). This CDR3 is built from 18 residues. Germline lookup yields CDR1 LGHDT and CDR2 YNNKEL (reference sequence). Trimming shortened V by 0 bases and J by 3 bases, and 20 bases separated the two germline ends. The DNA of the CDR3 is TGTGCCAGCAGCCAAGATATTGGAGGAGGGGGCGAGAAAGAGACCCAGTACTTC. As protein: CASSQDIGGGGEKETQYF.

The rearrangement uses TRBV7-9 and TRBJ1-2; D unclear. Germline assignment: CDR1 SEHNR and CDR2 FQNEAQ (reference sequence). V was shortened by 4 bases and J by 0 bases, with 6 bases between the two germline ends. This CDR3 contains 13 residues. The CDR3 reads CASSYTANYGYTF. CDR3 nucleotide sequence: TGTGCCAGCAGCTATACAGCTAACTATGGCTACACCTTC.

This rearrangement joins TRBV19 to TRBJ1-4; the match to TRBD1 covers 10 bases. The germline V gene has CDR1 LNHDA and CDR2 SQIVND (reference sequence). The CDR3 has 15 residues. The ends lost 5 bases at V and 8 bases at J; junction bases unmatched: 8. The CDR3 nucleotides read TGTGCCAGTAGTCCTCCCGGGACAGGGGACGAAAAACTGTTTTTT. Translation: CASSPPGTGDEKLFF. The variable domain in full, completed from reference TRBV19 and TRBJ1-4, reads DGGITQSPKYLFRKEGQNVTLSCEQNLNHDAMYWYRQDPGQGLRLIYYSQIVNDFQKGDIAEGYSVSREKKESFPLTVTSAQKNPTAFYLCASSPPGTGDEKLFFGSGTQLSVL.

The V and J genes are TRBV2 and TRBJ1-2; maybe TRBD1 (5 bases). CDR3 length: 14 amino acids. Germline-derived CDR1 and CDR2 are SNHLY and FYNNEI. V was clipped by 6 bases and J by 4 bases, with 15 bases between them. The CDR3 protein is CASREMTESYGYTF. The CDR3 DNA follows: TGTGCCAGCAGGGAAATGACAGAGTCCTATGGCTACACCTTC.

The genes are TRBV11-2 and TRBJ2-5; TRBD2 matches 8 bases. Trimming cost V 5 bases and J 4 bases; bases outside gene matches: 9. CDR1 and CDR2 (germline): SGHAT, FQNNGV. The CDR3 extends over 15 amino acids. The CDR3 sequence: CASSPDAGGGETQYF. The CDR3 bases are TGTGCCAGCAGCCCCGATGCGGGGGGCGGAGAGACCCAGTACTTC.

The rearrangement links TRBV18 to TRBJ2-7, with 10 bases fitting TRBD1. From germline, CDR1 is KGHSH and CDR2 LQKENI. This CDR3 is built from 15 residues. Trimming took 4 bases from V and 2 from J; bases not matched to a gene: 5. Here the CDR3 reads CASSLGTGAAYEQYV. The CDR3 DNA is TGTGCCAGCTCACTGGGGACAGGGGCGGCCTACGAGCAGTACGTC.

In DNA, the CDR3 is TGTGCCAGCAGCGAGAGATGGACAGGGGAAGCTTTCTTT. Its translation is CASSERWTGEAFF. The V gene is TRBV2, the J gene TRBJ1-1; 8 bases align to TRBD1. CDR3 length: 13 residues. V dropped 6 bases and J dropped 8; count of bases not matched to a gene: 8. Per germline, CDR1 SNHLY and CDR2 FYNNEI.

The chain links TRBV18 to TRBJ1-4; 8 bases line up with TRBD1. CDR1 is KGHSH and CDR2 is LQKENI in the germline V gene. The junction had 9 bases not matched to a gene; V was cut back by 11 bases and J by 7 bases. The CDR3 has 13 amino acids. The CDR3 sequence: CAGSDRAAEKLFF. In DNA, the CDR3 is TGTGCCGGTTCGGACAGGGCGGCTGAAAAACTGTTTTTT.

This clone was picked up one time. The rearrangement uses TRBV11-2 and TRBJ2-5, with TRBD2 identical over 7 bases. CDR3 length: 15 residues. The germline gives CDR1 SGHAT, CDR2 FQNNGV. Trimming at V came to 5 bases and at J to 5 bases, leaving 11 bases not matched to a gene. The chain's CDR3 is CASSGRGKFLETQYF. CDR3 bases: TGTGCCAGCAGCGGGCGGGGGAAGTTTCTTGAGACCCAGTACTTC.

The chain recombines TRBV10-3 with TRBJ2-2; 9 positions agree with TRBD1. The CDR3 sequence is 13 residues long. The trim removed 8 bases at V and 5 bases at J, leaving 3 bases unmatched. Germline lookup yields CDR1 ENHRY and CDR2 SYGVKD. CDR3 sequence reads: CAIGTGSTGELFF. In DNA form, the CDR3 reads TGTGCCATCGGGACAGGGTCGACCGGGGAGCTGTTTTTT.

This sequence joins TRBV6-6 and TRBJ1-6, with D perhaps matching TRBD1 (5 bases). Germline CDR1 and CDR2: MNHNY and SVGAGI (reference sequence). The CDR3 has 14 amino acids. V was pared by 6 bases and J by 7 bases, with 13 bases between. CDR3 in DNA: TGTGCCAGCAGGCTATTGACAGTCAATTCACCCCTCCACTTT. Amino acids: CASRLLTVNSPLHF.

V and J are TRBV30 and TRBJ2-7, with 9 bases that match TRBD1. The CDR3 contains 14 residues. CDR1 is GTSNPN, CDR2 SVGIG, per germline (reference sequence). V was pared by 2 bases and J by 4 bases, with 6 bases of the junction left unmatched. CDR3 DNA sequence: TGTGCCTGGAGTCCCGGGACAGGGTTTTACGAGCAGTACTTC. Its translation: CAWSPGTGFYEQYF. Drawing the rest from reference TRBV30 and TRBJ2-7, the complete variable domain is SQTIHQWPATLVQPVGSPLSLECTVEGTSNPNLYWYRQAAGRGLQLLFYSVGIGQISSEVPQNLSASRPQDRQFILSSKKLLLSDSGFYLCAWSPGTGFYEQYFGPGTRLTVT.

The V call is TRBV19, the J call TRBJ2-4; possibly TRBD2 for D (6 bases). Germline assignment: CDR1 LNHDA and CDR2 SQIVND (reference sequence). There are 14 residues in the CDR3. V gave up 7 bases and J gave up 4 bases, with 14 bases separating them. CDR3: CASNQPGTKNIQYF. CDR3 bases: TGTGCCAGTAACCAACCCGGGACTAAAAACATTCAGTACTTC.

CDR3: CASSLARGEKLFF. The CDR3 DNA reads TGTGCCAGCAGCTTGGCGCGGGGTGAAAAACTGTTTTTT. This rearrangement joins TRBV7-3 to TRBJ1-4; D not resolved. Germline CDR1 is SGHTA and CDR2 is FQGTGA. V was cut by 3 bases and J by 7 bases, with 9 bases left in between. CDR3 size: 13 residues.

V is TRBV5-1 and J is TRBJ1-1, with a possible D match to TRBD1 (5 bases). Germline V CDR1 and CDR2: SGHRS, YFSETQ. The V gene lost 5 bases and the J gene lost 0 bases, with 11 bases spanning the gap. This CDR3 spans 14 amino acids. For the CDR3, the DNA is TGCGCCAGCAGAACTTCAGGGTTGAACACTGAAGCTTTCTTT. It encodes CASRTSGLNTEAFF.

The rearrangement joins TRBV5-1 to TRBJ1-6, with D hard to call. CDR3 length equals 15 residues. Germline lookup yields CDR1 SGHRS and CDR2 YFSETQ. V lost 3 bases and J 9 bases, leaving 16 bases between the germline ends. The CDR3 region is CASSSVRGQGSPLHF. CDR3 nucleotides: TGCGCCAGCAGCTCCGTGAGAGGGCAAGGTTCACCCCTCCACTTT.

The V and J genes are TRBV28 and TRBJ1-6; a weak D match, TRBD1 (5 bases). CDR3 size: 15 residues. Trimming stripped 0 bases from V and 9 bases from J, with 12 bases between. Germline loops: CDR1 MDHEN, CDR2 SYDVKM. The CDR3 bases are TGTGCCAGCAGTTTATGGGGGTCGGGGGGTTCACCCCTCCACTTT. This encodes CASSLWGSGGSPLHF.

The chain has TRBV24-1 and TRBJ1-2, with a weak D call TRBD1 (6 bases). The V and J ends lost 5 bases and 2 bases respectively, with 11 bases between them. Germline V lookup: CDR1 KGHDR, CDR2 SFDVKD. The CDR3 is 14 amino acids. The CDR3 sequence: CATSGGQSNYGYTF. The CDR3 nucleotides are TGTGCCACCAGTGGGGGACAAAGCAACTATGGCTACACCTTC.

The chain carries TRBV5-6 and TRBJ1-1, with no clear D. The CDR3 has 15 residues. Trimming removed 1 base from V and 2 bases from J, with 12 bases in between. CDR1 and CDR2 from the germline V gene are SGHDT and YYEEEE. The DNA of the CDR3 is TGTGCCAGCAGCTTGAGATCGCGGCAAAACACTGAAGCTTTCTTT. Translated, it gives CASSLRSRQNTEAFF. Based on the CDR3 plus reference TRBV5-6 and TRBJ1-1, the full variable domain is DAGVTQSPTHLIKTRGQQVTLRCSPKSGHDTVSWYQQALGQGPQFIFQYYEEEERQRGNFPDRFSGHQFPNYSSELNVNALLLGDSALYLCASSLRSRQNTEAFFGQGTRLTVV.

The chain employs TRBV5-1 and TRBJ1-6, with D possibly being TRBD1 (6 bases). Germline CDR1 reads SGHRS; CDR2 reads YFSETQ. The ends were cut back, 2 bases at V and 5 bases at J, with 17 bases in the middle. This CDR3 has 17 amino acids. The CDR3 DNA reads TGCGCCAGCAGCTTAAACGCAGGGGCTAGGAATAATTCACCCCTCCACTTT. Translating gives CASSLNAGARNNSPLHF.